This T cell receptor (beta chain) was found in a study of blood T cell repertoires in COVID-19. Study at large: Acute and convalescent COVID-19 specimens originated in the United States, Italy and Spain. T cells, B-cell-depleted T cells, or PBMCs supplied cDNA or gDNA.

Concerning this clone: In the same sample, other DNA sequences code for this CDR3.

The V end was cut by 0 bases, the J end by 1 base, with 7 bases between. Germline V lookup: CDR1 SGHRS, CDR2 YFSETQ. The CDR3 consists of 14 residues. In the original analysis: Cell counts per sample came from amplifying reference gene primers. The table came from immunoSEQ multiplex PCR; TCRdb's copy has only in-frame clones and leaves some out. V and J calls plus clone size are reproduced from that table; the DNA served to infer D and trimming. The sample includes about 80,000 clones, approximately 85% of them seen just once. Seattle participants joined during active infection and were tracked over time.

The rearrangement uses TRBV5-1 and TRBJ1-1; possible D gene TRBD1, 5 bases. The sequenced sample was peripheral blood. This sequence originates from a man in his fifties with COVID-19, enrolled during active disease. The CDR3 region has the DNA TGCGCCAGCAGCTTGGTAGACAGGAACACTGAAGCTTTCTTT. This gives the protein CASSLVDRNTEAFF.